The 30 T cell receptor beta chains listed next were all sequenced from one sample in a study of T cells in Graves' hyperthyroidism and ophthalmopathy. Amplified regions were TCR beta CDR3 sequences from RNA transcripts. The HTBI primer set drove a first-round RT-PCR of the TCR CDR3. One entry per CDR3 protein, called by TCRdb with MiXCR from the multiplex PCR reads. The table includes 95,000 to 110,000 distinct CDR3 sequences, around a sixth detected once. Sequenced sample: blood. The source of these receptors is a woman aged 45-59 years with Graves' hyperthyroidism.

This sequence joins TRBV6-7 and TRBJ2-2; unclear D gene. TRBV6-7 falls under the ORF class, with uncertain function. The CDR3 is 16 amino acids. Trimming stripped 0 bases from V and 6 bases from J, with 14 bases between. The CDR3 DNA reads TGTGCCAGCAGTTACTCGGTTTTAGGGCTCGCCGGGGAGCTGTTTTTT. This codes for CASSYSVLGLAGELFF.

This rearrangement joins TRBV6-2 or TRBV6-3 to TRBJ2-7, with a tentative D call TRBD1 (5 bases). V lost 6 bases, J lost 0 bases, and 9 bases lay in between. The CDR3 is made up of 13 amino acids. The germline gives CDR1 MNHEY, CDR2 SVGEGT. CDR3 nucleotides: TGTGCCAGCAGACCGACAGCCTCCTACGAGCAGTACTTC. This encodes CASRPTASYEQYF.

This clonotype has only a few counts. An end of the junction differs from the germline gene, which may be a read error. The CDR3 loop reads CAWSLLWASTDAQYF. Written as DNA, the CDR3 is TGTGCCTGGAGTCTCTTGTGGGCTAGCACAGATGCGCAGTATTTT. The chain uses TRBV30 and TRBJ2-3, with D perhaps TRBD2 (5 bases). CDR3 size: 15 residues. The germline V gene encodes CDR1 GTSNPN and CDR2 SVGIG (reference sequence).

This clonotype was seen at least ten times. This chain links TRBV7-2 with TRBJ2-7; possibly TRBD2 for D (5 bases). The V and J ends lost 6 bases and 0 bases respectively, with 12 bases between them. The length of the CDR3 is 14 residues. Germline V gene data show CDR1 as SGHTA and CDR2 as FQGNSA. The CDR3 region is CASSGGLASYEQYF. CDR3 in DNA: TGTGCCAGCAGTGGCGGTCTAGCCTCCTACGAGCAGTACTTC.

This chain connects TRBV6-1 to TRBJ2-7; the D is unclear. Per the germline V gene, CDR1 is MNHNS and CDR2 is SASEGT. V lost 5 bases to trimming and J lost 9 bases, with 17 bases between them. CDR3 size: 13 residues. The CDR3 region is CASSPTYGGWQYF. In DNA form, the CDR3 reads TGTGCCAGCAGTCCCACCTACGGCGGATGGCAGTACTTC.

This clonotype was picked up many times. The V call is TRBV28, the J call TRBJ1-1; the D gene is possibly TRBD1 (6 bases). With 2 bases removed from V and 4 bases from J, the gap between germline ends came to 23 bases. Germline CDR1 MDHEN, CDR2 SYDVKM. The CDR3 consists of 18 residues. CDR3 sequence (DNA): TGTGCCAGCAGTTTAAGTTCCAGGGGAGGAAGAGTGAGCACTGAAGCTTTCTTT. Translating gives CASSLSSRGGRVSTEAFF.

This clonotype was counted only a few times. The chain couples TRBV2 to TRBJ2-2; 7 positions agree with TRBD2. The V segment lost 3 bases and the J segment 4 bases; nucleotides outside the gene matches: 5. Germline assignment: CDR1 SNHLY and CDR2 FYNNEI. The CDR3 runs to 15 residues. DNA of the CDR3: TGTGCCAGCAGTGAGGGGGGGAAGGGCACCGGGGAGCTGTTTTTT. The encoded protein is CASSEGGKGTGELFF.

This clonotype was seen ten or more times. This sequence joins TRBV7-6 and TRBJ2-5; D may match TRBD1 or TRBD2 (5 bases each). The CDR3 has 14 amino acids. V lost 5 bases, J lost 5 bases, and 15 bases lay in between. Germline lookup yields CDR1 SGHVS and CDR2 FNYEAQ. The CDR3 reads CASSLQGRGETQYF. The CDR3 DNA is TGTGCCAGCAGCCTCCAGGGTAGAGGGGAGACCCAGTACTTC.

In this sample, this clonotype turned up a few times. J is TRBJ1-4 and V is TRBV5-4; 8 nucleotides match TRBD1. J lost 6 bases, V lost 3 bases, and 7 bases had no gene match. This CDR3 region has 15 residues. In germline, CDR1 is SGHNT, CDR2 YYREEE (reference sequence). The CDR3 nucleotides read TGTGCCAGCAGCTCACTGGACAGGGTTGATGAAAAACTGTTTTTT. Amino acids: CASSSLDRVDEKLFF.

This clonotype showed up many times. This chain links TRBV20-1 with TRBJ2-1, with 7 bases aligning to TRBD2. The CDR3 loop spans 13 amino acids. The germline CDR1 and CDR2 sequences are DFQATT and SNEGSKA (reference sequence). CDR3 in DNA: TGCAGCGTATCCGGGACTAACTACAATGAGCAGTTCTTC. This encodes CSVSGTNYNEQFF.

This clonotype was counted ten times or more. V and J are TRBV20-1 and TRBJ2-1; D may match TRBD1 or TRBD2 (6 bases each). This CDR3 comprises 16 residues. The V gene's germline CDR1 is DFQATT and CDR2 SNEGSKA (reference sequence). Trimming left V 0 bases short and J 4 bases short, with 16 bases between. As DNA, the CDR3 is TGCAGTGCTAGAGATGGGGGGCCGGAGAGTTACAATGAGCAGTTCTTC. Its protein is CSARDGGPESYNEQFF.

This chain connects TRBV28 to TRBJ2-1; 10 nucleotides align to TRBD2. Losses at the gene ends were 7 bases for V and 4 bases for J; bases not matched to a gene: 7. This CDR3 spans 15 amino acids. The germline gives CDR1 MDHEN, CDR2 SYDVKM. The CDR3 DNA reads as TGTGCCAGCACCCTAGCGGGAGATCTATACAATGAGCAGTTCTTC. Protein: CASTLAGDLYNEQFF.

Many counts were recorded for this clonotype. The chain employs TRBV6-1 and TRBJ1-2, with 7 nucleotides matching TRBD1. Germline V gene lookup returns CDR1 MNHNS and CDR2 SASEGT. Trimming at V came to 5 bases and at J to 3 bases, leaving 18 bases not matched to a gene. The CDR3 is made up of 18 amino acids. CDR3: CASSFSPGTEIWDYGYTF. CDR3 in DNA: TGTGCCAGCAGTTTCTCCCCCGGGACAGAGATTTGGGACTATGGCTACACCTTC.

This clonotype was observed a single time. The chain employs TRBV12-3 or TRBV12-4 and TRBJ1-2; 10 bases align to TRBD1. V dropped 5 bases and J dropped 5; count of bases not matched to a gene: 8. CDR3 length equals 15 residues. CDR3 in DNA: TGTGCCAGCAGTCCTACCGGGACAGGGGAATATGGCTACACCTTC. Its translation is CASSPTGTGEYGYTF.

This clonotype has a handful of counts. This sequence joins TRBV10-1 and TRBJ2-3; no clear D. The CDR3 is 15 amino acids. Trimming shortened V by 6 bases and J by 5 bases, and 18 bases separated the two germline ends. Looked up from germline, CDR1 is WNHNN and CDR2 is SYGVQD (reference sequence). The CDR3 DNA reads TGCGCCAGCAGAGAAGGGATAGGGCACGGAGATACGCAGTATTTT. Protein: CASREGIGHGDTQYF.

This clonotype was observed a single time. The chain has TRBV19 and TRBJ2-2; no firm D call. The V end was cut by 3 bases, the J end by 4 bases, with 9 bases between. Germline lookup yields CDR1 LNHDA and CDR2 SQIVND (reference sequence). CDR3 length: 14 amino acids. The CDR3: CASSIIVSTGELFF. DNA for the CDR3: TGTGCCAGTAGTATTATAGTATCCACCGGGGAGCTGTTTTTT.

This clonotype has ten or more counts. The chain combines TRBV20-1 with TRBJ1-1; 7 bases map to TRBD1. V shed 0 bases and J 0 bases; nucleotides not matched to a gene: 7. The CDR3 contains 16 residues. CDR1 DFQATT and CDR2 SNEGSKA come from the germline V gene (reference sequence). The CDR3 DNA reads TGCAGTGCTAGAGATCAGACAGGGTCGATGAACACTGAAGCTTTCTTT. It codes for CSARDQTGSMNTEAFF.

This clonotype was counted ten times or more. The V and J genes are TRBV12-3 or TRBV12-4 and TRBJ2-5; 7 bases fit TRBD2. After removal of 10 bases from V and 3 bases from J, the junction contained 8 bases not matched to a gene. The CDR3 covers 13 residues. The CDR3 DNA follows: TGTGCCATCTCCCGGGGGGTTGAAGAGACCCAGTACTTC. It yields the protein CAISRGVEETQYF.

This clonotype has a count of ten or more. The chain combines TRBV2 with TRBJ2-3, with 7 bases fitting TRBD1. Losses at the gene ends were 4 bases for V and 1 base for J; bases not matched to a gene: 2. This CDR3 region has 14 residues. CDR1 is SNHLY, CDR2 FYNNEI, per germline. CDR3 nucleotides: TGTGCCAGCAGTGGGGACAGTCGCACAGATACGCAGTATTTT. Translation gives CASSGDSRTDTQYF.

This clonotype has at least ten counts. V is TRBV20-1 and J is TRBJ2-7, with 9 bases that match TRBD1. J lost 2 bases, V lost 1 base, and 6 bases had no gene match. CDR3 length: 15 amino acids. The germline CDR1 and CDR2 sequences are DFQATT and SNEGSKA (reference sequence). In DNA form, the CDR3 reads TGCAGTGCTAGAGGCCGGACAGGGGACCCCTACGAGCAGTACGTC. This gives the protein CSARGRTGDPYEQYV.

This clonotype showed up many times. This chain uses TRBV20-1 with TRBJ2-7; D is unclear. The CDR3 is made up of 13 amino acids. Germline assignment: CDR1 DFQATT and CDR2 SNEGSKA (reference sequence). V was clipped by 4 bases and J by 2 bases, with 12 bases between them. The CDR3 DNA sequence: TGCAGTGCTACAAACCCGGAAGCCTACGAGCAGTACGTC. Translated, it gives CSATNPEAYEQYV.

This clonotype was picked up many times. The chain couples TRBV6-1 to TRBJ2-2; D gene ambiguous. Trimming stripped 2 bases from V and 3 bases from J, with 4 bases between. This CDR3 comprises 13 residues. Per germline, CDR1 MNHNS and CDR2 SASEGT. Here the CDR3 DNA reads TGTGCCAGCAGTGAACACCACACCGGGGAGCTGTTTTTT. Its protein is CASSEHHTGELFF.

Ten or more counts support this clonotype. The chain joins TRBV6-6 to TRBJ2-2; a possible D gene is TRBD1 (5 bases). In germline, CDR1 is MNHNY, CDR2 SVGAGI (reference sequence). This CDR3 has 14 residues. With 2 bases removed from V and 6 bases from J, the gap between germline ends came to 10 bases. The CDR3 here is CASSYQPGSGELFF. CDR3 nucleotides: TGTGCCAGCAGTTACCAACCAGGGTCCGGGGAGCTGTTTTTT.

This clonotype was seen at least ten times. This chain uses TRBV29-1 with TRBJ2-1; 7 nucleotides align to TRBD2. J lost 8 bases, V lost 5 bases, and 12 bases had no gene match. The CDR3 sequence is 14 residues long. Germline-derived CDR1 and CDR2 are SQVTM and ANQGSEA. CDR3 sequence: CSVRGAGSVDEQFF. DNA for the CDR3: TGCAGCGTTCGGGGAGCGGGATCGGTCGATGAGCAGTTCTTC.

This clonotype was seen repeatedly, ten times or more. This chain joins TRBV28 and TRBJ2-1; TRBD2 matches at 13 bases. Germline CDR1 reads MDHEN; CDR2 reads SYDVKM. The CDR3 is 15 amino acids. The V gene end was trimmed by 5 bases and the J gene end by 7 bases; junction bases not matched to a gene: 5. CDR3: CASSELAGGRNEQFF. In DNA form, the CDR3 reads TGTGCCAGCAGTGAACTAGCGGGAGGGCGGAATGAGCAGTTCTTC. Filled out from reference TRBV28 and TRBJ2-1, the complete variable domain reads DVKVTQSSRYLVKRTGEKVFLECVQDMDHENMFWYRQDPGLGLRLIYFSYDVKMKEKGDIPEGYSVSREKKERFSLILESASTNQTSMYLCASSELAGGRNEQFFGPGTRLTVL.

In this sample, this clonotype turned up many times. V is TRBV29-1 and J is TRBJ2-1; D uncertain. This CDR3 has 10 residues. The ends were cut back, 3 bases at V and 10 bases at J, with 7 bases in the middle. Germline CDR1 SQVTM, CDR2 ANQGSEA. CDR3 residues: CSVDEVEQFF. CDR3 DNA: TGCAGCGTTGACGAGGTAGAGCAGTTCTTC.

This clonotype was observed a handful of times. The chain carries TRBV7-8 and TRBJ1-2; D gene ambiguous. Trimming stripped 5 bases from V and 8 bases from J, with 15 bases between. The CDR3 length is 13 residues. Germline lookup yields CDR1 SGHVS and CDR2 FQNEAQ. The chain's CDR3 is CASSQRETRGYTF. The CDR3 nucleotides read TGTGCCAGCAGCCAACGGGAGACGCGGGGCTACACCTTC.

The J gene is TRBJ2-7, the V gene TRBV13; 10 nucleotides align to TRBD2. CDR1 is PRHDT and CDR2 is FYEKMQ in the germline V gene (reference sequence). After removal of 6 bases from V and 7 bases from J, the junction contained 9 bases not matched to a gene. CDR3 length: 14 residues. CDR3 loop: CASSVGLALGEQYF. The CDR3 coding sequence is TGTGCCAGCAGTGTGGGACTAGCGCTGGGGGAGCAGTACTTC.

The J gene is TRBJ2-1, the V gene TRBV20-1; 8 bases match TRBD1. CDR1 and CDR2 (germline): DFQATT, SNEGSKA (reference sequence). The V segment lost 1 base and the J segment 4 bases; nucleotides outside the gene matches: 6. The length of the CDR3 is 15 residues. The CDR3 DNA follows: TGCAGTGCTAGAGTAGGGGACAGGATTTACAATGAGCAGTTCTTC. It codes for CSARVGDRIYNEQFF.

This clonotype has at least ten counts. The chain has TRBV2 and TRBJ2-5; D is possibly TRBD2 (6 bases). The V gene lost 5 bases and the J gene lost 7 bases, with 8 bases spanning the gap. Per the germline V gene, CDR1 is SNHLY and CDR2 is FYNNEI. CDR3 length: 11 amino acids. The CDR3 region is CASSQTRTQYF. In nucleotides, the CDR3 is TGTGCCAGCAGTCAGACTAGGACCCAGTACTTC.